These T cell receptor beta chains were read from a single sample in a study of shared T cell receptors in the human thymus. The repertoire was sequenced with immunoSEQ multiplex PCR; TCRdb's copy has only in-frame clones and lacks some. This sample has over 350,000 clones, with over 90% found just once. The sequenced material came from thymocytes. These receptors came from a human donor. Each CDR3 is given with its conserved first and last residue. A D gene is named only where the DNA matches it firmly. Size is omitted from some rows. Given values are once, few, many or a class for expanded clones.

d_call | clone_size | j_call | cdr3_length | v_call | cdr3_aa | cdr3_nt
NA | NA | TRBJ2-7 | 12 | TRBV7-2 | CASSLGAYEQYF | TGTGCCAGCAGCTTAGGGGCCTACGAGCAGTACTTC
NA | NA | TRBJ2-2 | 15 | TRBV28 | CASRHRVRDAGELFF | TGTGCCAGCAGACACAGGGTAAGGGACGCCGGGGAGCTGTTTTTT
NA | NA | TRBJ2-7 | 15 | TRBV7-9 | CASAPYLGVTYEQYF | TGTGCCAGCGCTCCTTACTTGGGGGTGACCTACGAGCAGTACTTC
NA | NA | TRBJ2-2 | 18 | TRBV4-1 | CASSQAPSGTGLTGELFF | TGCGCCAGCAGCCAAGCCCCCAGCGGGACAGGCTTGACCGGGGAGCTGTTTTTT
NA | NA | TRBJ1-5 | 14 | TRBV15 | CATSIRGGDQPQHF | TGTGCCACCAGCATTCGTGGGGGGGATCAGCCCCAGCATTTT
NA | NA | TRBJ2-2 | 16 | TRBV7-8 | CASSLVGTRNTGELFF | TGTGCCAGCAGCTTAGTAGGGACACGGAACACCGGGGAGCTGTTTTTT
NA | NA | TRBJ1-4 | 17 | TRBV30 | CAWSVMSQLATNEKLFF | TGTGCCTGGAGTGTAATGTCCCAACTTGCAACTAATGAAAAACTGTTTTTT
NA | NA | TRBJ2-5 | 15 | TRBV27 | CASSLEATHWETQYF | TGTGCCAGCAGTTTAGAGGCAACCCACTGGGAGACCCAGTACTTC
TRBD1 | NA | TRBJ2-7 | 16 | TRBV19 | CASTLVWGQGAYEQYF | TGTGCCAGTACCCTGGTTTGGGGACAGGGGGCCTACGAGCAGTACTTC
NA | few | TRBJ1-1 | 14 | TRBV25-1 | CASSPMWARSEAFF | TGTGCCAGCAGCCCTATGTGGGCCAGATCAGAAGCTTTCTTT
NA | NA | TRBJ2-1 | 15 | TRBV28 | CASSLTGIAYNEQFF | TGTGCCAGCAGTTTAACCGGGATTGCCTACAATGAGCAGTTCTTC
NA | NA | TRBJ1-1 | 13 | TRBV19 | CASSIVVETEAFF | TGTGCCAGTAGTATTGTCGTAGAGACTGAAGCTTTCTTT
NA | NA | TRBJ1-1 | 15 | TRBV28 | CASSPGGARNTEAFF | TGTGCCAGCAGCCCGGGCGGGGCGCGGAACACTGAAGCTTTCTTT
TRBD2 | NA | TRBJ2-1 | 16 | TRBV6-6 | CASSPGATSGIYEQFF | TGTGCCAGCAGCCCAGGAGCAACTAGCGGGATCTATGAGCAGTTCTTC
TRBD1 | NA | TRBJ2-7 | 15 | TRBV7-8 | CASSRPRDSSYEQYF | TGTGCCAGCAGCCGACCCCGGGACAGTTCCTACGAGCAGTACTTC
NA | NA | TRBJ2-5 | 10 | TRBV20-1 | CSLKGETQYF | TGCAGTCTCAAAGGGGAGACCCAGTACTTC
TRBD2 | NA | TRBJ2-5 | 16 | TRBV10-3 | CAISESGREEQETQYF | TGTGCCATCAGTGAGTCGGGGAGGGAAGAACAAGAGACCCAGTACTTC
TRBD2 | NA | TRBJ2-7 | 15 | TRBV6-6 | CASTTWGLAVYEQYF | TGTGCCAGCACCACCTGGGGACTAGCGGTTTACGAGCAGTACTTC
NA | once | TRBJ2-1 | 17 | TRBV10-3 | CAISDPFSSETYNEQFF | TGTGCCATCAGTGATCCTTTTTCTAGCGAAACCTACAATGAGCAGTTCTTC